The clone carrying this T cell receptor (beta chain) turned up a few times. The antigen is undetermined. The stimulus was lysate of CMV-infected fibroblasts, roughly 10 ug/mL. CD4+ T cells upregulating both CD40 ligand and CD69 were sorted as responding cells. The libraries were made with immunoSEQ version 4 in survey mode. Clones were read by immunoSEQ multiplex PCR, and TCRdb kept only the in-frame ones, dropping some. The table includes some 21,000 clones, around three quarters detected once. This sample was taken from a study of persistence of HIV-infected CD4 T cells. In the study overall: Up to roughly 180 mL blood was drawn at multiple time points; a couple of donors had single-time leukapheresis.

Study-wide findings and caveats: Antigen-responding cells were enriched for degenerate expanded CDR3beta sequences.

This clonotype was sampled from an adult man with HIV who was CMV-seropositive. Sample: CD4+ T cells sorted from PBMCs after roughly 17-hour stimulation, taken from a patient who received antiretroviral therapy.

The DNA of the CDR3 is TGTGCCAGCAGAACTACGGACTCCTACGAGCAGTACTTC. Protein sequence: CASRTTDSYEQYF. This sequence joins TRBV5-5 and TRBJ2-7; D uncertain. V lost 5 bases, J lost 0 bases, and 9 bases lay in between. The CDR3 covers 13 residues. Per the germline V gene, CDR1 is SGHKS and CDR2 is YYEKEE (reference sequence).